This is a list of T cell receptor beta chains from one sample in a study of blood T cell repertoires in COVID-19. Here immunoSEQ multiplex PCR was the method, and the copy in TCRdb shows in-frame clones only, minus some. This table holds roughly 250,000 clones, 82% found once. The sequenced sample consisted of peripheral blood. These TCRs come from a woman of 80 years or more with active or convalescent COVID-19. The CDR3 runs from the conserved cysteine through the conserved F or W. The D gene is left open where the match is weak.

d_call v_call cdr3_length cdr3_aa
. TRBV9 15 CASSPRQAGNSPLHF
. TRBV19 14 CASIDGSAYNEQFF
TRBD1 TRBV6-5 13 CASSRDRENEQFF
. TRBV29-1 13 CSGQQGGGEKLFF
TRBD1 TRBV3-1/TRBV3-2 18 CASSPSWDRASGANVLTF
TRBD2 TRBV18 15 CASSPNLAGLYEQYF
TRBD1 TRBV7-9 19 CASSLRSLGTGGEIYEQYF
. TRBV30 13 CAWSVNLVNEQYF
. TRBV9 11 CASSNRYGYTF
. TRBV30 11 CAWSVGGEQYF
TRBD1 TRBV27 17 CASSRNPNRGGNQPQHF
. TRBV19 15 CASSIVLLQGNEQFF
TRBD1 TRBV18 14 CASSLRTGGNEAFF
. TRBV18 14 CASSPRESNEKLFF
. TRBV12-3/TRBV12-4 13 CASSPSRPDEQYF
TRBD1 TRBV2 14 CASVTGGSGNTIYF
TRBD2 TRBV2 16 CASSGEAGGGVDTQYF
TRBD2 TRBV18 15 CASSIYSGGSYEQYF
TRBD1 TRBV5-1 15 CASSLQGKMNTEAFF
. TRBV5-1 13 CASSSTGAYEQYF
. TRBV19 16 CASSSLSGIPNYGYTF
. TRBV18 19 CASSPPVTGVMKSYTEAFF
. TRBV4-1 12 CASSLAEAPLHF
. TRBV5-1 14 CASSLSSFPDTQYF
TRBD1 TRBV28 14 CASRGGQLNEKLFF
TRBD1 TRBV9 15 CASSAEGGRNSPLHF
TRBD2 TRBV20-1 14 CSASISGREDEQFF
. TRBV19 15 CASSISPSSGNTIYF
. TRBV19 14 CASSIGQLNSPLHF
TRBD1 TRBV5-8 16 CASSPGTGMSNTEAFF
TRBD2 TRBV5-4 17 CASSLLGSGTRWNEQFF
TRBD2 TRBV13 17 CASSRTRLREGIDEQFF
. TRBV6-1 14 CASSEAGRGTEAFF
. TRBV6-1 14 CASSDPGQLWSYTF
TRBD2 TRBV5-4 16 CASSGTSGGALREQYF
. TRBV18 16 CASSPVGGRRTDTQYF
TRBD1 TRBV19 14 CASSTGTGNSPLHF
. TRBV28 14 CASSVAGSSYEQYF
TRBD1 TRBV5-1 15 CASSFTGGGNTEAFF
. TRBV29-1 13 CSVSRGQSYEQYF
TRBD1 TRBV28 15 CASSSHGQGNYEQYF
. TRBV19 15 CASSNPGQAYNEQFF
TRBD1 TRBV2 14 CASRVTTGAGELFF
. TRBV2 12 CASSEVQYGYTF
. TRBV18 14 CASSPTGNNSPLHF
. TRBV18 14 CASSLDRRGAEAFF
. TRBV15 20 CATSRGHRGQGHGQRDIQYF
. TRBV29-1 13 CSVEVNRENEQFF
TRBD1 TRBV28 13 CASGRDRNEKLFF
. TRBV15 15 CATSRDWAGNEKLFF
. TRBV28 16 CASSLDPGTQRNTIYF
. TRBV27 15 CASRPGSSVTGELFF
. TRBV2 16 CASSEGWAGGNYGYTF